Sequencing of this T cell receptor (beta chain) was carried out in a study of T cell repertoires in cytomegalovirus infection. TCRdb redid the calling of the reads with MiXCR, one entry per CDR3 protein. In the table there are about 58,000 distinct CDR3 sequences, more than 15% of which are singletons. This clonotype was recorded a few times. Its specificity is unknown. CDR1 ENHRY and CDR2 SYGVKD come from the germline V gene. The V and J ends lost 7 bases and 7 bases, in that order; junction bases with no gene match: 9. This CDR3 is 14 amino acids long. The chain employs TRBV10-3 and TRBJ1-5, with 8 bases aligning to TRBD1. This receptor was taken from a human donor in good health (CMV status not recorded). Some clones in this sample may be carry-over from other donors' samples. The sample here was CD8+ T cells from cultured PBMCs, taken from culture after CMV antigen stimulation. CDR3 loop: CAIKPTGEQQPQHF. In nucleotides, the CDR3 is TGTGCCATCAAACCGACAGGGGAACAACAGCCCCAGCATTTT.